The 27 T cell receptor beta chains below were found in one sample sequenced in a study of T-cell memory formation after mild COVID-19. TCRdb re-derived calls from the 5' RACE reads in MiXCR, one entry per CDR3 protein. The sample carries about 390,000 distinct CDR3 sequences, 20% to 25% recorded once. Sequencing was done on a sample of PBMCs or a T cell subset sorted from them (not recorded which). The receptors derive from an adult woman who had mild COVID-19 (a few samples of this study predate the infection). Cell type and time point are not known.

V gene TRBV7-9 combines with J gene TRBJ2-7; tentatively, D is TRBD2 (6 bases). CDR3 size: 14 residues. From germline, CDR1 is SEHNR and CDR2 FQNEAQ (reference sequence). V shed 4 bases and J shed 4 bases, with 14 bases lying between them. The CDR3 DNA is TGTGCCAGCAGCTCCCCCAGCGGGCGATACGAGCAGTACTTC. As protein: CASSSPSGRYEQYF.

The V call is TRBV7-3, the J call TRBJ1-1, with TRBD1 matching over 8 bases. Germline V lookup: CDR1 SGHTA, CDR2 FQGTGA. Trimming took 0 bases from V and 0 from J; bases not matched to a gene: 6. The CDR3 covers 17 residues. The CDR3 coding sequence is TGTGCCAGCAGCTTAACAGGGACAGGCCTAATGAACACTGAAGCTTTCTTT. Its translation: CASSLTGTGLMNTEAFF.

In its sample, this clonotype was seen a few times. The chain carries TRBV11-2 and TRBJ2-7; D may be TRBD1 (5 bases). The V end lost 1 base, the J end lost 0 bases, and 13 bases lay between the germline ends. CDR1 is SGHAT and CDR2 is FQNNGV in the germline V gene. This CDR3 comprises 16 residues. CDR3 protein: CASSLVGRASSYEQYF. The CDR3 bases are TGTGCCAGCAGCTTAGTCGGCAGGGCATCCTCCTACGAGCAGTACTTC.

This chain joins TRBV7-9 and TRBJ1-2; 9 nucleotides match TRBD1. The CDR3 totals 13 residues. In germline, CDR1 is SEHNR, CDR2 FQNEAQ (reference sequence). The J segment lost 6 bases and the V segment lost 4 bases, leaving 3 bases of the junction unmatched. The CDR3 DNA sequence: TGTGCCAGCAGCTCACAGGGGGCTCATGGCTACACCTTC. The encoded protein is CASSSQGAHGYTF.

This clonotype was seen more than once but under ten times. The junction shows a germline mismatch at one end, possibly a read error. V usage is TRBV30 and J usage is TRBJ1-5; D is unresolved. This CDR3 has 12 residues. The V gene's germline CDR1 is GTSNPN and CDR2 SVGIG (reference sequence). CDR3 bases: TGTGCCTGGGGTGTGGGCAATCAGCCCCAGCATTTT. Translated, it gives CAWGVGNQPQHF.

V gene TRBV11-2 combines with J gene TRBJ1-1, with D possibly being TRBD1 (6 bases). The V end was cut by 5 bases, the J end by 0 bases, with 22 bases between. Germline-derived CDR1 and CDR2 are SGHAT and FQNNGV. The length of the CDR3 is 18 residues. The CDR3 bases are TGTGCCAGCAGCCTGATTCTACCGGGACATTCCATGAACACTGAAGCTTTCTTT. This translates into CASSLILPGHSMNTEAFF.

V gene TRBV7-8 combines with J gene TRBJ2-1; TRBD1 is a possible D gene (6 bases). V was shortened by 4 bases and J by 5 bases, with 18 bases between the two germline ends. The CDR3 totals 16 residues. Germline CDR1 and CDR2: SGHVS and FQNEAQ. CDR3 nucleotide sequence: TGTGCCAGCAGCTCAATAGGGGGTGACAGTGACAATGAGCAGTTCTTC. This gives the protein CASSSIGGDSDNEQFF. The variable domain in full, completed from reference TRBV7-8 and TRBJ2-1, reads GAGVSQSPRYKVAKRGQDVALRCDPISGHVSLFWYQQALGQGPEFLTYFQNEAQLDKSGLPSDRFFAERPEGSVSTLKIQRTQQEDSAVYLCASSSIGGDSDNEQFFGPGTRLTVL.

The V and J genes are TRBV9 and TRBJ2-1; a possible D gene is TRBD2 (5 bases). Looked up from germline, CDR1 is SGDLS and CDR2 is YYNGEE. This CDR3 has 15 residues. Trimming removed 3 bases from V and 6 bases from J, with 16 bases in between. This chain's CDR3 is CASSAITGKFNEQFF. For the CDR3, the DNA is TGTGCCAGCAGCGCAATTACCGGGAAATTCAATGAGCAGTTCTTC.

This chain uses TRBV12-3 or TRBV12-4 with TRBJ2-5, with D possibly being TRBD1 (5 bases). This CDR3 is built from 13 residues. Trimming removed 6 bases from V and 2 bases from J, with 10 bases in between. For the CDR3, the DNA is TGTGCCAGCAGAGGTCCAGGGCAAGAGACCCAGTACTTC. This gives the protein CASRGPGQETQYF.

V gene TRBV2 combines with J gene TRBJ2-3; 10 bases align to TRBD2. Trimming at V came to 8 bases and at J to 6 bases, leaving 8 bases not matched to a gene. The CDR3 runs to 14 residues. Looked up from germline, CDR1 is SNHLY and CDR2 is FYNNEI. CDR3 coding DNA: TGTGCCAGCCGGACTAGCGGCCGGCAGGATACGCAGTATTTT. Amino acids: CASRTSGRQDTQYF. The variable domain in full, completed from reference TRBV2 and TRBJ2-3, reads EPEVTQTPSHQVTQMGQEVILRCVPISNHLYFYWYRQILGQKVEFLVSFYNNEISEKSEIFDDQFSVERPDGSNFTLKIRSTKLEDSAMYFCASRTSGRQDTQYFGPGTRLTVL.

Many counts were recorded for this clonotype. The chain employs TRBV29-1 and TRBJ2-5; D perhaps matches TRBD2 (6 bases). CDR1 and CDR2 (germline): SQVTM, ANQGSEA. CDR3 size: 13 residues. V was clipped by 8 bases and J by 4 bases, with 17 bases between them. The CDR3 nucleotides read TGCAGCTCCCGTCCGGCGGGACGAGAGACCCAGTACTTC. This translates into CSSRPAGRETQYF.

This clonotype appeared a few times. This rearrangement joins TRBV24-1 to TRBJ1-3, with 8 bases that match TRBD1. V gave up 4 bases and J gave up 3 bases; unmatched junction bases: 4. Germline lookup yields CDR1 KGHDR and CDR2 SFDVKD. There are 15 residues in the CDR3. CDR3 coding DNA: TGTGCCACCAGTGAAGGACAGGGTCGTGGAAACACCATATATTTT. This encodes CATSEGQGRGNTIYF.

This clonotype has a handful of counts. The J gene is TRBJ1-1, the V gene TRBV20-1; TRBD1 matches at 7 bases. V trimming: 1 base; J trimming: 10 bases; junction bases outside the gene matches: 6. CDR1 is DFQATT and CDR2 is SNEGSKA in the germline V gene (reference sequence). The length of the CDR3 is 12 residues. The CDR3 is CSARVQGSGAFF. CDR3 bases: TGCAGTGCTAGAGTACAGGGGTCGGGAGCTTTCTTT.

This clonotype was picked up a small number of times. V usage is TRBV7-2 and J usage is TRBJ1-1; no definite D call. Trimming took 4 bases from V and 3 from J, leaving 9 bases between them. Germline V gives CDR1 SGHTA, CDR2 FQGNSA. This CDR3 contains 13 residues. The CDR3 protein is CASSSFFDTEAFF. The CDR3, as DNA: TGTGCCAGCAGCTCCTTTTTTGACACTGAAGCTTTCTTT.

The chain has TRBV21-1 and TRBJ2-5. TRBV21-1 constitutes a pseudogene. CDR3 length: 11 residues. DNA for the CDR3: TGTGCCAGCAGCGAAGCGGAGACCCAGTACTTC. As protein: CASSEAETQYF.

This clonotype was seen only a few times. The chain joins TRBV4-3 to TRBJ1-1; the D is unclear. The CDR3 is 14 amino acids. Germline-derived CDR1 and CDR2 are LGHNA and YSLEER. Trimming removed 0 bases from V and 5 bases from J, with 10 bases in between. CDR3 sequence (DNA): TGCGCCAGCAGCCAAGAAGGCCCGGGAACTGAAGCTTTCTTT. The encoded protein is CASSQEGPGTEAFF.

V and J are TRBV7-9 and TRBJ2-1; possibly TRBD1 or TRBD2 for D (5 bases each). The V end lost 5 bases, the J end lost 8 bases, and 16 bases lay between the germline ends. This CDR3 contains 14 residues. Germline V gives CDR1 SEHNR, CDR2 FQNEAQ (reference sequence). The CDR3 reads CASSVPGRGDEQFF. CDR3 nucleotides: TGTGCCAGCAGCGTACCGGGACGGGGCGATGAGCAGTTCTTC.

V usage is TRBV7-9 and J usage is TRBJ1-2, with TRBD1 matching over 7 bases. The germline V gene has CDR1 SEHNR and CDR2 FQNEAQ (reference sequence). Germline trimming cut 1 base from V and 8 bases from J; bases unmatched to any gene: 7. CDR3 size: 14 residues. The CDR3 is CASSLGAGGGGYTF. The CDR3 bases are TGTGCCAGCAGCTTAGGGGCAGGGGGTGGCGGCTACACCTTC.

The chain combines TRBV4-1 with TRBJ1-1; the match to TRBD1 covers 8 bases. The germline gives CDR1 MGHRA, CDR2 YSYEKL. This CDR3 contains 14 residues. V shed 4 bases, J shed 6 bases, and the junction held 7 bases outside the gene matches. The CDR3 DNA is TGCGCCAGCAGCCCTACCGGACAGGGATCTGAAGCTTTCTTT. It encodes CASSPTGQGSEAFF.

This clonotype was observed a few times. The chain recombines TRBV12-3 or TRBV12-4 with TRBJ2-5, with TRBD2 matching over 9 bases. The CDR3 has 14 amino acids. Trimming removed 2 bases from V and 5 bases from J; junction bases left unmatched: 3. The DNA for the CDR3 is TGTGCCAGCAGTTTAAGGGCGGGAGGGGAGACCCAGTACTTC. Amino acids: CASSLRAGGETQYF.

The chain recombines TRBV19 with TRBJ2-7; D may be TRBD1 (5 bases). Between the trimmed V and J ends, which lost 2 bases and 0 bases, there was a span of 8 bases. Per germline, CDR1 LNHDA and CDR2 SQIVND (reference sequence). This CDR3 is 14 amino acids long. The CDR3 sequence is CASSITGASYEQYF. In DNA form, the CDR3 reads TGTGCCAGTAGTATAACAGGTGCCTCCTACGAGCAGTACTTC. Complete variable domain (other parts from reference TRBV19 and TRBJ2-7): DGGITQSPKYLFRKEGQNVTLSCEQNLNHDAMYWYRQDPGQGLRLIYYSQIVNDFQKGDIAEGYSVSREKKESFPLTVTSAQKNPTAFYLCASSITGASYEQYFGPGTRLTVT.

This clonotype occurred a few times. The chain joins TRBV6-2 or TRBV6-3 to TRBJ2-7; a weak D match, TRBD1 (6 bases). From germline, CDR1 is MNHEY and CDR2 SVGEGT. This CDR3 has 14 residues. V lost 0 bases, J lost 6 bases, and 12 bases lay in between. CDR3 region: CASSYSAGALEQYF. The CDR3 coding sequence is TGTGCCAGCAGTTACTCTGCAGGGGCCCTCGAGCAGTACTTC.

The chain employs TRBV11-2 and TRBJ2-1; 11 bases match TRBD2. The CDR3 is 17 residues long. Losses at the gene ends were 0 bases for V and 4 bases for J; bases not matched to a gene: 5. Germline lookup yields CDR1 SGHAT and CDR2 FQNNGV. The CDR3 here is CASSLDLGTSGYNEQFF. Written as DNA, the CDR3 is TGTGCCAGCAGCTTAGATCTGGGGACTAGCGGTTACAATGAGCAGTTCTTC.

This clonotype has only a few counts. The chain links TRBV6-5 to TRBJ1-5, with D unclear. V was clipped by 5 bases and J by 4 bases, with 12 bases between them. This CDR3 is 14 amino acids long. CDR1 is MNHEY and CDR2 is SVGAGI in the germline V gene. CDR3 in amino acids: CASSPAGVNQPQHF. The CDR3 nucleotides read TGTGCCAGCAGTCCGGCTGGGGTAAATCAGCCCCAGCATTTT.

The chain couples TRBV29-1 to TRBJ2-3, with 9 bases fitting TRBD1. CDR3 length: 11 residues. With V trimmed by 6 bases and J by 6 bases, 1 base remained unmatched. The germline gives CDR1 SQVTM, CDR2 ANQGSEA. The CDR3 loop reads CSVTGGDTQYF. DNA of the CDR3: TGCAGCGTCACAGGGGGCGATACGCAGTATTTT.

The chain employs TRBV5-1 and TRBJ1-2; possible D gene TRBD1, 6 bases. Germline V gene sequence: CDR1 SGHRS, CDR2 YFSETQ. This CDR3 has 15 amino acids. Trimming cost V 0 bases and J 8 bases, with 17 bases left between them. The CDR3 loop reads CASSLAEFGTPGYTF. As DNA, the CDR3 is TGCGCCAGCAGCTTGGCCGAATTTGGGACACCGGGCTACACCTTC.

In its sample, this clonotype was seen a few times. V and J are TRBV6-2 or TRBV6-3 and TRBJ2-4; 9 bases line up with TRBD1. V was pared by 6 bases and J by 9 bases, with 9 bases of the junction left unmatched. In germline, CDR1 is MNHEY, CDR2 SVGEGT. CDR3 length equals 14 residues. CDR3 nucleotides: TGTGCCAGCAGCCGCGCACAGGGGGCTGGCATTCAGTACTTC. This encodes CASSRAQGAGIQYF.